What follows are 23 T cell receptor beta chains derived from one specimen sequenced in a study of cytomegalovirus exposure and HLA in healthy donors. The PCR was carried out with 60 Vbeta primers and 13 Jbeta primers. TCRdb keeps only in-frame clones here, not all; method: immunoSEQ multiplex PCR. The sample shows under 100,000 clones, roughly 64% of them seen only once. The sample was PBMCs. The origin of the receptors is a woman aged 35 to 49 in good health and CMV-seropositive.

This CDR3 reads CASSIPRTGQGQPQHF. The CDR3, as DNA: TGTGCCAGCAGTATACCGAGGACAGGGCAGGGTCAGCCCCAGCATTTT. The chain carries TRBV28 and TRBJ1-5; 8 positions agree with TRBD1. Germline V gene sequence: CDR1 MDHEN, CDR2 SYDVKM. The CDR3 length is 16 residues. J was trimmed by 6 bases and V by 5 bases; bases with no gene match: 12.

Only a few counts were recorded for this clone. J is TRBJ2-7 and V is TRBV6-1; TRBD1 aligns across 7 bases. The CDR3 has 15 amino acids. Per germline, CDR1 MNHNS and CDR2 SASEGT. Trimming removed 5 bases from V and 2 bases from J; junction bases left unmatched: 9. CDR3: CASSLTGTATYEQYF. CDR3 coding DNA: TGTGCCAGCAGTCTCACCGGGACAGCTACCTACGAGCAGTACTTC.

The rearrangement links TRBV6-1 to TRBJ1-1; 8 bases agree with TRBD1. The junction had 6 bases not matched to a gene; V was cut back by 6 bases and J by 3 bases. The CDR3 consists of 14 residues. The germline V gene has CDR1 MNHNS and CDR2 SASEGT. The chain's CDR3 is CASSLQGVDTEAFF. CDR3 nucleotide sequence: TGTGCCAGCAGCTTACAGGGGGTGGACACTGAAGCTTTCTTT.

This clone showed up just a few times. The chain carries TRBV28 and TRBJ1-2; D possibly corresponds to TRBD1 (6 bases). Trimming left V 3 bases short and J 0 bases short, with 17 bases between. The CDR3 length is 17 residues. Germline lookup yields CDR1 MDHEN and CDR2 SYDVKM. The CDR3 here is CASSFSWADRSNYGYTF. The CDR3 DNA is TGTGCCAGCAGTTTCTCTTGGGCAGACAGGTCTAACTATGGCTACACCTTC.

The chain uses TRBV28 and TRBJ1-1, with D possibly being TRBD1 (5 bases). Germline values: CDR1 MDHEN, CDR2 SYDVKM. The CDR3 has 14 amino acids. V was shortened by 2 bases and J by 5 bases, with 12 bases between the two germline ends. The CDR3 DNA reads TGTGCCAGCAGTTTAGGGCAGGGTACTACTGAAGCTTTCTTT. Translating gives CASSLGQGTTEAFF.

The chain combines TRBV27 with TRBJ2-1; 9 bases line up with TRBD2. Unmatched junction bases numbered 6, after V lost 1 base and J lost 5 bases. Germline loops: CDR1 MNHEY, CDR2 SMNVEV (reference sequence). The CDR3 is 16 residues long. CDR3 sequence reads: CASSLYASGMDNEQFF. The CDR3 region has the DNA TGTGCCAGCAGTTTATACGCTAGCGGGATGGACAATGAGCAGTTCTTC.

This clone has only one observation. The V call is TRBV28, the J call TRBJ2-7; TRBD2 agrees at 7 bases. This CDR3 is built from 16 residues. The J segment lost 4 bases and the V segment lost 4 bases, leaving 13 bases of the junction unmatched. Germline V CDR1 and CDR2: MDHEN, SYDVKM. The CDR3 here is CASSSPSAGSFYEQYF. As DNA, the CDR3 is TGTGCCAGCAGTTCACCCTCAGCGGGAAGTTTTTACGAGCAGTACTTC.

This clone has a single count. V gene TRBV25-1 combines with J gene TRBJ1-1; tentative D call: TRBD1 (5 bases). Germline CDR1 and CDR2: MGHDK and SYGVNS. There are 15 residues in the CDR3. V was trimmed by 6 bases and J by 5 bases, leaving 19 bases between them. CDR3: CASSYLTGRVTEAFF. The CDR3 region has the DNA TGTGCCAGCAGCTACCTAACAGGTAGGGTAACTGAAGCTTTCTTT. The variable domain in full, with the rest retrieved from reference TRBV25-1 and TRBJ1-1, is EADIYQTPRYLVIGTGKKITLECSQTMGHDKMYWYQQDPGMELHLIHYSYGVNSTEKGDLSSESTVSRIRTEHFPLTLESARPSHTSQYLCASSYLTGRVTEAFFGQGTRLTVV.

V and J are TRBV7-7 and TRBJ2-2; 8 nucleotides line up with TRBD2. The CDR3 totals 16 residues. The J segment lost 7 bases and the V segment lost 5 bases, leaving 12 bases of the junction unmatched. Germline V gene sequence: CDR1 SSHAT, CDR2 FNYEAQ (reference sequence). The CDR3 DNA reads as TGTGCCAGCAGCCCTTCTACACTAGCGGCGAACGGGGAGCTGTTTTTT. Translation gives CASSPSTLAANGELFF.

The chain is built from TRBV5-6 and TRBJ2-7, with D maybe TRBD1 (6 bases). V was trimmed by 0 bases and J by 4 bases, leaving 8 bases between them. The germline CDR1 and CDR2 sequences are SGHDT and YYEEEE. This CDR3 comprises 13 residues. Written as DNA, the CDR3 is TGTGCCAGCAGCTTGGCCAGGGGTTACGAGCAGTACTTC. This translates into CASSLARGYEQYF.

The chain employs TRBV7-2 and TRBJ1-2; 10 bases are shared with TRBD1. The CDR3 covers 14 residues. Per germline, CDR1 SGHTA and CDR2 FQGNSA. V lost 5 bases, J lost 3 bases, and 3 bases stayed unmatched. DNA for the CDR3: TGTGCCAGCAGCCCGACAGGGGGCTACTATGGCTACACCTTC. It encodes CASSPTGGYYGYTF.

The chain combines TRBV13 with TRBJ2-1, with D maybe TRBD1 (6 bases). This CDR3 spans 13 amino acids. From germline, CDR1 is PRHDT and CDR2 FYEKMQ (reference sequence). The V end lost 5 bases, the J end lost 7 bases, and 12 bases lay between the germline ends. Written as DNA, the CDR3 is TGTGCCAGCAGCCCAGGGGTGGCAAATGAGCAGTTCTTC. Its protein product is CASSPGVANEQFF.

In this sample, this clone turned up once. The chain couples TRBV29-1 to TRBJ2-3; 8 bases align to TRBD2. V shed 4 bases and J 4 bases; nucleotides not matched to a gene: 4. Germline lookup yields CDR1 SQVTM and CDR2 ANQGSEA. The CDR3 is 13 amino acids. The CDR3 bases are TGCAGCGTTGTCCTAGCGGGCTCAGATACGCAGTATTTT. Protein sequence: CSVVLAGSDTQYF.

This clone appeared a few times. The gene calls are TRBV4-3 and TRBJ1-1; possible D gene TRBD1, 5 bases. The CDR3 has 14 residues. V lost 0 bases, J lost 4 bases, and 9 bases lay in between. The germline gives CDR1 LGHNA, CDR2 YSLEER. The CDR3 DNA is TGCGCCAGCAGCCAAGATTCGGGGGGCACTGAAGCTTTCTTT. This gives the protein CASSQDSGGTEAFF.

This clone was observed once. CDR3 region: CASTYSTGTSDYNEQFF. Here the CDR3 DNA reads TGCGCCAGCACCTACTCGACCGGGACTAGCGACTACAATGAGCAGTTCTTC. The J gene is TRBJ2-1, the V gene TRBV5-1; 10 nucleotides agree with TRBD2. Germline V gene data show CDR1 as SGHRS and CDR2 as YFSETQ. J gave up 3 bases and V 6 bases, and 12 bases lay outside the gene matches. This CDR3 is 17 amino acids long.

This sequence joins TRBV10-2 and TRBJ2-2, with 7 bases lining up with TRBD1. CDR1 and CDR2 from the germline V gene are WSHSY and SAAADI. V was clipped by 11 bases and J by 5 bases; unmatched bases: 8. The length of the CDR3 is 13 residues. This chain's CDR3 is CAGSTGQTGELFF. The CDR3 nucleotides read TGCGCCGGATCGACAGGGCAAACCGGGGAGCTGTTTTTT.

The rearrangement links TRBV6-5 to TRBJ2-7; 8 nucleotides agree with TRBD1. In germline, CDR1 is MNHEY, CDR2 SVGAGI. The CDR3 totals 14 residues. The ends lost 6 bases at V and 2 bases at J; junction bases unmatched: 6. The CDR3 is CASRADRDTYEQYF. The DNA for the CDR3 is TGTGCCAGCAGAGCGGACAGGGATACCTACGAGCAGTACTTC.

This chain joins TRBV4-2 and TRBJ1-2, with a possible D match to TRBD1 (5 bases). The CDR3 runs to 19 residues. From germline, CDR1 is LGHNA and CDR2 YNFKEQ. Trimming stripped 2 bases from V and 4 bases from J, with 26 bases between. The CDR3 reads CASSQLVWQGLRGSYGYTF. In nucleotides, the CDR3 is TGTGCCAGCAGCCAACTAGTATGGCAGGGACTAAGGGGTAGCTATGGCTACACCTTC.

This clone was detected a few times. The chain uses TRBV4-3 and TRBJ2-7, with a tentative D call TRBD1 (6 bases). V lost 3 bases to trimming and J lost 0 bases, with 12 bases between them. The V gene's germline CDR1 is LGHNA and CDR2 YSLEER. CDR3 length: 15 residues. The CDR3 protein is CASSHDRLASYEQYF. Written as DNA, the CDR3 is TGCGCCAGCAGCCACGACAGGTTAGCCTCCTACGAGCAGTACTTC.

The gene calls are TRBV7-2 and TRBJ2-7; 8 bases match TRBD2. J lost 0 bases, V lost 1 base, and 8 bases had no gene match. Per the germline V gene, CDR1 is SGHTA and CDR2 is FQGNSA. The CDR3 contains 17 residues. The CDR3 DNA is TGTGCCAGCAGCTTAGGTCCCTTCGGGAGGGGCTCCTACGAGCAGTACTTC. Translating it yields CASSLGPFGRGSYEQYF.

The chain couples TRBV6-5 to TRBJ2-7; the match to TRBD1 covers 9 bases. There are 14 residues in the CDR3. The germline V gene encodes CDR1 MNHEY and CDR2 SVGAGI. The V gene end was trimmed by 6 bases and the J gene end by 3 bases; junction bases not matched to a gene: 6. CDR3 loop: CASSMDRGNYEQYF. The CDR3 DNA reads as TGTGCCAGCAGCATGGACAGGGGCAACTACGAGCAGTACTTC.

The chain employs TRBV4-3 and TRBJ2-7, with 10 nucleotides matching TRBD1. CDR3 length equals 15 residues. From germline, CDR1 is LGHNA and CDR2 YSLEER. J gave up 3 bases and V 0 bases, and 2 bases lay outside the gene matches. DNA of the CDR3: TGCGCCAGCAGCCAAGATCGGGACAGGGGCTACGAGCAGTACTTC. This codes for CASSQDRDRGYEQYF.

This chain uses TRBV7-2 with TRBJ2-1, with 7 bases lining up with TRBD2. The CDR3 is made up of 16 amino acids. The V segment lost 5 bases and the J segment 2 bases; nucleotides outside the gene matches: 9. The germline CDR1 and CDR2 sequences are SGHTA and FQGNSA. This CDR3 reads CASSPGRGGAYNEQFF. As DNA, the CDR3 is TGTGCCAGCAGCCCGGGGAGGGGAGGGGCCTACAATGAGCAGTTCTTC.